This T cell receptor beta chain derives from a study of blood T cell repertoires in COVID-19. Overall study: The analysed material was cDNA or gDNA that came from T cells, B-cell-depleted T cells, or PBMCs.

The V and J ends lost 1 base and 2 bases respectively, with 10 bases between them. The CDR3 contains 14 residues. Germline V gene data show CDR1 as SGHDT and CDR2 as YYEEEE. The repertoire was sequenced with immunoSEQ multiplex PCR; TCRdb's copy has only in-frame clones and lacks some. This table holds fewer than 70,000 clones, over 70% found once. The rearrangement uses TRBV5-6 and TRBJ2-7; TRBD2 might be the D (6 bases). Sequenced material: peripheral blood. The sequence was obtained from a human donor in a cohort sampled during active COVID-19. CDR3 loop: CASSLRGFTYEQYF. CDR3 bases: TGTGCCAGCAGCTTGCGGGGGTTCACCTACGAGCAGTACTTC.